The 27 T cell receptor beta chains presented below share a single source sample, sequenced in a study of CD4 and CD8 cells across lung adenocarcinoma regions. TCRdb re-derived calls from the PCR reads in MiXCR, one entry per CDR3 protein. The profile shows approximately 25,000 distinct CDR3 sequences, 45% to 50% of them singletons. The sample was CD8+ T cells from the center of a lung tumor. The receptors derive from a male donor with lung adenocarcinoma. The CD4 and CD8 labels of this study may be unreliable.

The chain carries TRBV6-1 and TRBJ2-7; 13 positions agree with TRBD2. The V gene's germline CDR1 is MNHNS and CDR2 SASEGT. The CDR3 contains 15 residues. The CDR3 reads CASSGTSGRSTSSTV. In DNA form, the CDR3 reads TGTGCCAGCAGTGGGACTAGCGGGAGATCTACGAGCAGCACTGTC.

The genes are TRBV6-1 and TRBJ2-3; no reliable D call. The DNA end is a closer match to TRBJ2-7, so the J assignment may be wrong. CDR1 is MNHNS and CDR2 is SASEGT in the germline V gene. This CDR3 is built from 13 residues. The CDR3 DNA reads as TGTGCCAGCAGAGTTCCGGGTACAGAGACGCAGTACTTC. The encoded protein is CASRVPGTETQYF.

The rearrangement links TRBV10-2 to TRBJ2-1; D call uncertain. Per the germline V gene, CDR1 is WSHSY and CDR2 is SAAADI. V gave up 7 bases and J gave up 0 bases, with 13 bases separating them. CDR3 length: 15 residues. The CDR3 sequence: CASKPSLYSYNEQFF. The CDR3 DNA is TGCGCCAGCAAACCGAGTCTCTACTCCTACAATGAGCAGTTCTTC.

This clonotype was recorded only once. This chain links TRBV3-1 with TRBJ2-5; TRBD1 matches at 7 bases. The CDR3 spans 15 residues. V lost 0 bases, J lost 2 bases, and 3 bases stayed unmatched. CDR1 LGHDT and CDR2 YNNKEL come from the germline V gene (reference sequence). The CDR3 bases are TGTGCCAGCAGCCAAGAGGGACAGCTACAAGAGACCCAGTACTTC. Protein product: CASSQEGQLQETQYF.

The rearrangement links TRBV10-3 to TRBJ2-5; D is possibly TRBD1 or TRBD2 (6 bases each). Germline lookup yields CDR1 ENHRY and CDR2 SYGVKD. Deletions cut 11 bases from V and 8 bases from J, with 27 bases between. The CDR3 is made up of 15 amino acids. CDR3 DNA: TGTGCCGGGGGTAACGGGGGCGGCGACCAGGATACCCAGTACTTC. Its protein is CAGGNGGGDQDTQYF.

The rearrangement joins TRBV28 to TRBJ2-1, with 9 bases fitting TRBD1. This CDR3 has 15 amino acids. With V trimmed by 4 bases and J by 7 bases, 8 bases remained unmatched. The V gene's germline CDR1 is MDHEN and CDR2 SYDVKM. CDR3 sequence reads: CASSSPGTGLNEQFF. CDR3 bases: TGTGCCAGCAGTTCCCCCGGGACAGGGCTTAATGAGCAGTTCTTC. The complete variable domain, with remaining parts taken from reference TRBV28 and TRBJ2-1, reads DVKVTQSSRYLVKRTGEKVFLECVQDMDHENMFWYRQDPGLGLRLIYFSYDVKMKEKGDIPEGYSVSREKKERFSLILESASTNQTSMYLCASSSPGTGLNEQFFGPGTRLTVL.

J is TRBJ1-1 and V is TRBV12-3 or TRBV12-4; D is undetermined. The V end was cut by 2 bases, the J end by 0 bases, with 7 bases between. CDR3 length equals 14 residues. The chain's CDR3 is CASSLSGLNTEAFF. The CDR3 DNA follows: TGTGCCAGCAGTTTAAGCGGGTTGAACACTGAAGCTTTCTTT.

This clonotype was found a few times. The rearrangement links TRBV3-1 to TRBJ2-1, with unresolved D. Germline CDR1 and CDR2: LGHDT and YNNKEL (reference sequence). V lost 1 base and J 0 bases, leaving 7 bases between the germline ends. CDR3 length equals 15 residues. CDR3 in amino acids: CASSQVMGSYNEQFF. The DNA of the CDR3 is TGTGCCAGCAGCCAAGTGATGGGCTCCTACAATGAGCAGTTCTTC.

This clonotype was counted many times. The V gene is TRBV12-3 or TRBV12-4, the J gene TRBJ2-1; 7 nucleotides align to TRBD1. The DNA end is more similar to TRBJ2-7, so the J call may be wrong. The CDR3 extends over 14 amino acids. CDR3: CASSAMGTAYEQYF. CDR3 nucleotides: TGTGCCAGCAGTGCTATGGGGACAGCCTACGAGCAGTACTTC.

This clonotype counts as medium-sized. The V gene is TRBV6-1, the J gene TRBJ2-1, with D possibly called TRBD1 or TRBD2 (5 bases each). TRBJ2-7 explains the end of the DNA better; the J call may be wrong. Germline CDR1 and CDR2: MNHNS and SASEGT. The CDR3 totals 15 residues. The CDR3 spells CASSEAGGPRDEQYF. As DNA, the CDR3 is TGTGCCAGCAGTGAAGCAGGAGGCCCCAGGGACGAGCAGTACTTC.

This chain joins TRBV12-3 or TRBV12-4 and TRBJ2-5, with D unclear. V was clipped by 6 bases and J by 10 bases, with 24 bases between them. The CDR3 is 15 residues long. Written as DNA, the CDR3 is TGTGCCAGCAGCATTAGGAGCACTCACCAAAAGATCCAGTACTTC. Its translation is CASSIRSTHQKIQYF.

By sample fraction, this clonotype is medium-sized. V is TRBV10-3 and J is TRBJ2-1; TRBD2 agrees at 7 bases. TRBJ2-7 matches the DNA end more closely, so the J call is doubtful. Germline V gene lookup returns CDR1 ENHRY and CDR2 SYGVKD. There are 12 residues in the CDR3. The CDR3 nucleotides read TGTGCCGCCGGGACTACTGTCTACGAGCAGTACTTC. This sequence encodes CAAGTTVYEQYF.

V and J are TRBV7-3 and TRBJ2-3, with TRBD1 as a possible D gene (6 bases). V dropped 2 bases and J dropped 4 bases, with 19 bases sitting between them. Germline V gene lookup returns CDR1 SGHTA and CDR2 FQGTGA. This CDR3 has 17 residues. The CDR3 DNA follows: TGTGCCAGCAGCTTAGAACCGGGACACCCGATTCCAGATACGCAGTATTTT. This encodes CASSLEPGHPIPDTQYF.

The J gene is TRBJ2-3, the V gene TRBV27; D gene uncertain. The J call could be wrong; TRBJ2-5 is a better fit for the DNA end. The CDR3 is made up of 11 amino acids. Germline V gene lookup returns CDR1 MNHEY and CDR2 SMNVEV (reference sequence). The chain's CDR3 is CGGSDTDTQYF. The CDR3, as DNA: TGTGGCGGCAGTGACACAGATACCCAGTACTTC.

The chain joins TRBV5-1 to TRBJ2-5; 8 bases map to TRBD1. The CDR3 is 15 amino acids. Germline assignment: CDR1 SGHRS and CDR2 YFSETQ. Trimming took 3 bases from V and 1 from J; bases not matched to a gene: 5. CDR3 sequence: CASSSGQGAQETQYF. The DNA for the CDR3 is TGCGCCAGCAGCTCAGGACAGGGCGCCCAAGAGACCCAGTACTTC.

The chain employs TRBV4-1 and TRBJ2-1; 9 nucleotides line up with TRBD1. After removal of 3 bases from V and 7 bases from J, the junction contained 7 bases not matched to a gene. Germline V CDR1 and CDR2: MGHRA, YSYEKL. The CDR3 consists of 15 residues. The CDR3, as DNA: TGCGCCAGCAGCCACCCGGGACAGGGAATGAATGAGCAGTTCTTC. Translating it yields CASSHPGQGMNEQFF.

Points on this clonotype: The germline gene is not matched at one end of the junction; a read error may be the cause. CDR3 coding DNA: TGTGCGGGCATGACAGGCAAAGATACTCAGTATTTT. Translating gives CAGMTGKDTQYF. The chain couples TRBV27 to TRBJ2-3, with D possibly matching TRBD1 (6 bases). This CDR3 region has 12 residues. CDR1 MNHEY and CDR2 SMNVEV come from the germline V gene (reference sequence).

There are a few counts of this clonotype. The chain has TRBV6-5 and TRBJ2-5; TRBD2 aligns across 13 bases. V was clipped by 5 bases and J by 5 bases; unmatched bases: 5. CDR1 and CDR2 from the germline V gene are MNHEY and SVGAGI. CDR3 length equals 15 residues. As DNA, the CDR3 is TGTGCCAGCAGTACTAGCGGGGGGGCACGGGAGACCCAGTACTTC. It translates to CASSTSGGARETQYF.

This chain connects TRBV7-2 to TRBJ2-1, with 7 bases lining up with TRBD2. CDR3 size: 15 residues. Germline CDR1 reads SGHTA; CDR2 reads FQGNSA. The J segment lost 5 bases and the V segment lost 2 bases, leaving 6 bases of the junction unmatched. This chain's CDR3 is CASSLSSGDHNEQFF. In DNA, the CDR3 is TGTGCCAGCAGCTTATCTAGCGGAGACCACAATGAGCAGTTCTTC.

DNA for the CDR3: TGTGCCAGCAGTGAAGCGGGGCTGTGGGCCAGGGATACTCAGTACTTC. This translates into CASSEAGLWARDTQYF. V usage is TRBV6-1 and J usage is TRBJ2-4; a possible D gene is TRBD1 (5 bases). The CDR3 has 16 residues. The V and J ends lost 0 bases and 12 bases respectively, with 21 bases between them. Germline V gives CDR1 MNHNS, CDR2 SASEGT.

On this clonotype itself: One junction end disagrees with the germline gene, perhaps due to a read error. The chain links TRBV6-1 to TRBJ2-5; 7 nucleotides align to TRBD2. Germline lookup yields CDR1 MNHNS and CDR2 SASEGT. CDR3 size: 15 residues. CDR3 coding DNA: TGTGCCAGGGGCGCCGGGGCGGGAGCCCAAGAGACCCAGTACTTT. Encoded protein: CARGAGAGAQETQYF.

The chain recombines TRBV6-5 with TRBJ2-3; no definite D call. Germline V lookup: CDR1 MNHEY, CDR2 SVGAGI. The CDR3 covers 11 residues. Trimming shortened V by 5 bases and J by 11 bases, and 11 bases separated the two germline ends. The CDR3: CASSDRAKQYF. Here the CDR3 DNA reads TGTGCCAGCAGTGATCGAGCTAAGCAGTATTTT.

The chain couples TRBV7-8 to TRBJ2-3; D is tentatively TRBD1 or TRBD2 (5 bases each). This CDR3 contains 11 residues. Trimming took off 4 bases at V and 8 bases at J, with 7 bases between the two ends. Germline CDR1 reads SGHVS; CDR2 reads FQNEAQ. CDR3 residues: CASSSGTTQYF. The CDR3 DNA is TGTGCCAGCAGCTCTGGGACTACGCAGTATTTT.

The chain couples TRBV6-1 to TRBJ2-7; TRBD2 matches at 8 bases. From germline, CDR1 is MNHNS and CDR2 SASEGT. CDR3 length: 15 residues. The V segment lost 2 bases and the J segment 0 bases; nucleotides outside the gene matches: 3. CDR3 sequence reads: CASSESGGSSYEQYF. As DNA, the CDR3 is TGTGCCAGCAGTGAATCGGGAGGGAGCTCCTACGAGCAGTACTTC.

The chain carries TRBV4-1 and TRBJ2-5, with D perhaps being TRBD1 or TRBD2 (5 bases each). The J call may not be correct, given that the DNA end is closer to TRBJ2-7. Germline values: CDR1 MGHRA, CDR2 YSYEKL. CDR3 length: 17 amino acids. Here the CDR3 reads CASSQALLGTGSYEQYF. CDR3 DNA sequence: TGCGCCAGCAGCCAAGCTTTGTTGGGGACGGGCTCCTACGAGCAGTACTTC.

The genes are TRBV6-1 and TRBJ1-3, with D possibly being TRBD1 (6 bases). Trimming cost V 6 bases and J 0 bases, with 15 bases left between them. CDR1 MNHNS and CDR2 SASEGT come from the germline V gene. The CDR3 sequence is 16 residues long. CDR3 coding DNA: TGTGCCAGCAGGGCCCCCAGGGGCACCTCTGGAAACACCATATATTTT. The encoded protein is CASRAPRGTSGNTIYF.

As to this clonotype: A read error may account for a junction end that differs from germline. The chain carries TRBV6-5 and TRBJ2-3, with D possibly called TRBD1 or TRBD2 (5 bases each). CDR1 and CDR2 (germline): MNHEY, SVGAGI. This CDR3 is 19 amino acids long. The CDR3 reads CASSYTRATGLGGKDTQYF. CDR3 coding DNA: TGTGCCAGCAGTTATACCAGAGCGACGGGGCTAGGAGGCAAAGATACGCAGTACTTT.